A selection of T cell receptor beta chains follows, all from one sample in a study of blood T cell repertoires in COVID-19. Here immunoSEQ multiplex PCR was the method, and the copy in TCRdb shows in-frame clones only, minus some. Found here are 270,000 or so clones, approximately 81% of them singletons; the top ten hold roughly 3.1%. Sequencing used peripheral blood. The receptors were sampled from a woman between 18 and 29 years old with acute or convalescent COVID-19. The CDR3 runs from the conserved cysteine through the conserved F or W. The D gene is left open where the match is weak. Rows give clone size only sometimes, using once, few, many, or a class for an expanded clone.

>TRBD2|TRBV27|TRBJ2-7|.
TGTGCCAGCAGTGCTAGCGGGAGGGTTAGTTACGAGCAGTACTTC
CASSASGRVSYEQYF
>TRBD1|TRBV7-9|TRBJ2-1|.
TGTGCCAGCAGCTTTGACGCCAGGGACAGGGGATACAATGAGCAGTTCTTC
CASSFDARDRGYNEQFF
>.|TRBV18|TRBJ1-1|.
TGTGCCAGCTCACGAGATCGGGAGAAAGCTTTCTTT
CASSRDREKAFF
>TRBD1|TRBV27|TRBJ1-2|.
TGTGCCAGCAGTTTAAATAGGGACAGTCCCTATGGCTACACCTTC
CASSLNRDSPYGYTF
>TRBD1|TRBV7-9|TRBJ2-7|.
TGTGCCAGCAGCTTAGGAGGACAGGCCTCCGAGCAGTACTTC
CASSLGGQASEQYF
>TRBD1|TRBV28|TRBJ2-7|.
TGTGCCAGCATGATCGGACAGGGCTACGAGCAGTACTTC
CASMIGQGYEQYF
>TRBD1|TRBV6-5|TRBJ1-1|.
TGTGCCAGCTTCTCCAGGGGGCTGGGCACTGAAGCTTTCTTT
CASFSRGLGTEAFF
>TRBD2|TRBV6-2/TRBV6-3|TRBJ2-7|few
TGTGCCAGCAGTTCTAGCGGGTTTACCTACGAGCAGTACTTC
CASSSSGFTYEQYF
>.|TRBV6-5|TRBJ1-2|.
TGTGCCAGCAGCCTAGCGAGGCAGGGAAACTATGGCTACACCTTC
CASSLARQGNYGYTF
>.|TRBV29-1|TRBJ2-3|.
TGCAGCGTTCGGGCAGGGGAGTGGGTCACAGATACGCAGTATTTT
CSVRAGEWVTDTQYF
>.|TRBV30|TRBJ2-7|.
TGTGCCTGGAGCGAGGAAGGAACCTACGAGCAGTACTTC
CAWSEEGTYEQYF